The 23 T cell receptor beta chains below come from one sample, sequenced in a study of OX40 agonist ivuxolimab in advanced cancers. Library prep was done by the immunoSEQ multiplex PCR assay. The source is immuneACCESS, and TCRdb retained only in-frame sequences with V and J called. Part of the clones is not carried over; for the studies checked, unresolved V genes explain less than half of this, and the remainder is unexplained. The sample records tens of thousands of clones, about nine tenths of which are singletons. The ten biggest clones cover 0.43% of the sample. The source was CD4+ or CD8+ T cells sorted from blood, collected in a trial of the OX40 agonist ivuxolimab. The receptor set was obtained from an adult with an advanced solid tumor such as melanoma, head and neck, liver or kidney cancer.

The CDR3 is CASSRHAAETTYEQYF. In DNA form, the CDR3 reads TGTGCCAGCAGCCGTCACGCGGCGGAGACCACCTACGAGCAGTACTTC. The chain links TRBV28 to TRBJ2-7, with unresolved D. Germline-derived CDR1 and CDR2 are MDHEN and SYDVKM. V shed 6 bases and J shed 2 bases, with 20 bases lying between them. The CDR3 sequence is 16 residues long.

CDR3 in amino acids: CASRQGEDKNIQYF. CDR3 sequence (DNA): TGTGCCAGCAGACAGGGCGAGGACAAAAACATTCAGTACTTC. The chain combines TRBV6-5 with TRBJ2-4, with D perhaps matching TRBD1 (6 bases). The CDR3 sequence is 14 residues long. V was pared by 6 bases and J by 3 bases, with 12 bases between. Germline V gene sequence: CDR1 MNHEY, CDR2 SVGAGI.

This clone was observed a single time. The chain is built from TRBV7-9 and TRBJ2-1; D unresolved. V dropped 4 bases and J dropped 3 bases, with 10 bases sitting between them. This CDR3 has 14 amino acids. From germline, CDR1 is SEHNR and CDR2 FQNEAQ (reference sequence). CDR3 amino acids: CASSSSPDYNEQFF. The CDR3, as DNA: TGTGCCAGCAGCTCGTCCCCAGACTACAATGAGCAGTTCTTC.

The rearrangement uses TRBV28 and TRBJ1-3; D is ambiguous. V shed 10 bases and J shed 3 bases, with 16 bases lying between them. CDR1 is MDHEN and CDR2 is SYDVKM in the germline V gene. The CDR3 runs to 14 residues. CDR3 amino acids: CATYLPLHGNTIYF. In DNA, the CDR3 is TGTGCCACCTACTTGCCACTTCATGGAAACACCATATATTTT.

For the CDR3, the DNA is TGTGCCAGCAGCCCGACGGGAGGGTACGAGCAGTACTTC. Amino acid sequence: CASSPTGGYEQYF. The chain recombines TRBV11-3 with TRBJ2-7; the match to TRBD2 covers 8 bases. Germline V gene lookup returns CDR1 SGHNT and CDR2 YENEEA. Trimming cost V 5 bases and J 4 bases; bases outside gene matches: 4. The CDR3 covers 13 residues.

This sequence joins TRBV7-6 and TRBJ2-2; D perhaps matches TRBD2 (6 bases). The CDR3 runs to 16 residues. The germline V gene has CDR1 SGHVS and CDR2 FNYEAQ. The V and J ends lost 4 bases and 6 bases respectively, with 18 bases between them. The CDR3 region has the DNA TGTGCCAGCAGCTCACGACCCACTTCTAGCGCCGGGGAGCTGTTTTTT. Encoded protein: CASSSRPTSSAGELFF.

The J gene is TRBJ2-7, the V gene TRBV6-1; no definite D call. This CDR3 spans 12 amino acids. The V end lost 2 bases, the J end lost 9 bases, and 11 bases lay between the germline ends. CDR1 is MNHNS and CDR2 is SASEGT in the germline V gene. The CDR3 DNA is TGTGCCAGCAGTGAAAACGGCCGTGGGCAGTACTTC. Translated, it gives CASSENGRGQYF.

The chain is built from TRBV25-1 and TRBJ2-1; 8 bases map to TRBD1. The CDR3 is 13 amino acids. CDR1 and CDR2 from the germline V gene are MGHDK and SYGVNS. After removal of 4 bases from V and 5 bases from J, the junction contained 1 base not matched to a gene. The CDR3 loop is CASSGTGHNEQFF. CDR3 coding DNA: TGTGCCAGCAGTGGGACAGGGCACAATGAGCAGTTCTTC.

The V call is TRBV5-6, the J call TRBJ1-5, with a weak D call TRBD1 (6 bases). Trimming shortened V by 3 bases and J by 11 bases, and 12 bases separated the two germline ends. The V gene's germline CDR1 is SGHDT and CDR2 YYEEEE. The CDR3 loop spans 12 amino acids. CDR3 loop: CASSSYREAQHF. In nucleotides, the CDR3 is TGTGCCAGCAGCTCGTACAGGGAAGCCCAGCATTTT. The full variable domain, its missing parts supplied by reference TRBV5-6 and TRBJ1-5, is DAGVTQSPTHLIKTRGQQVTLRCSPKSGHDTVSWYQQALGQGPQFIFQYYEEEERQRGNFPDRFSGHQFPNYSSELNVNALLLGDSALYLCASSSYREAQHFGDGTRLSIL.

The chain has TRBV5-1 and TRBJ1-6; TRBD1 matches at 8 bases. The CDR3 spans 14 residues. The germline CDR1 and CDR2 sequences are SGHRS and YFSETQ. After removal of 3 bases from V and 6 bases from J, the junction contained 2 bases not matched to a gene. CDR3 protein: CASSSTGGNSPLHF. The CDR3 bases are TGCGCCAGCAGCTCTACAGGGGGTAATTCACCCCTCCACTTT.

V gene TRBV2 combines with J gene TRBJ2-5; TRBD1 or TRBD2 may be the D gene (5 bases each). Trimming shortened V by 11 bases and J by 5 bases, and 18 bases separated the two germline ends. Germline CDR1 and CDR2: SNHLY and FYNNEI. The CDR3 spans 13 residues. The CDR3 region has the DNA TGTGCCGGACGACTCGATTGGGGGGAGACCCAGTACTTC. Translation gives CAGRLDWGETQYF.

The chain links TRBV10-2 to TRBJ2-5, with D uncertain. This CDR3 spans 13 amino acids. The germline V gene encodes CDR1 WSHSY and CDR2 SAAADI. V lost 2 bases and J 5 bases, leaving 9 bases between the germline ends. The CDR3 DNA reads TGCGCCAGCAGTGAGAGCCGTGGGGAGACCCAGTACTTC. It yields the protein CASSESRGETQYF.

The CDR3 region is CASSTRAGAPYNEQFF. The CDR3 DNA sequence: TGTGCCAGCAGCACCCGAGCGGGAGCCCCGTACAATGAGCAGTTCTTC. The chain employs TRBV21-1 and TRBJ2-1; TRBD2, as called in the table, went unchecked against the DNA. TRBV21-1 is listed as a pseudogene. The length of the CDR3 is 16 residues.

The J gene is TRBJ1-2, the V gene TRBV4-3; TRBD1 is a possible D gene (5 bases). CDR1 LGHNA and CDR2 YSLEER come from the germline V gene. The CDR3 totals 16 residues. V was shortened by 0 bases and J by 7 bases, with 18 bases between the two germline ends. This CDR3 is CASSQDHPPRVRGYTF. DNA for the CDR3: TGCGCCAGCAGCCAAGATCATCCACCCAGGGTCCGTGGCTACACCTTC.

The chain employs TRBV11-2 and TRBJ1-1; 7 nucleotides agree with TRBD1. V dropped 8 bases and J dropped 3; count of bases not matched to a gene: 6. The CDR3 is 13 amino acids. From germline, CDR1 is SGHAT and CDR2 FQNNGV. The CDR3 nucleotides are TGTGCCAGCGGAAGGGGGCTGGACACTGAAGCTTTCTTT. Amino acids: CASGRGLDTEAFF.

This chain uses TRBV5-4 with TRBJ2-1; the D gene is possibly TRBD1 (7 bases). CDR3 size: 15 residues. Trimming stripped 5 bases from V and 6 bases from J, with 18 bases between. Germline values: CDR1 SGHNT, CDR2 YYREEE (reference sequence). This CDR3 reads CASRPAGTAGNEQFF. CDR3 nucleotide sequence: TGTGCCAGCAGGCCCGCGGGGACAGCTGGCAATGAGCAGTTCTTC.

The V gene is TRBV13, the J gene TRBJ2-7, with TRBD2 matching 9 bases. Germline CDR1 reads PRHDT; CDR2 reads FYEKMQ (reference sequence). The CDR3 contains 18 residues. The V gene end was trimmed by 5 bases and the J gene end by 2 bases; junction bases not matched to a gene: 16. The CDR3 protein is CASSPRRPSGKGAYEQYF. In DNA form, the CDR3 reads TGTGCCAGCAGCCCCCGCCGCCCTAGCGGGAAGGGGGCCTACGAGCAGTACTTC.

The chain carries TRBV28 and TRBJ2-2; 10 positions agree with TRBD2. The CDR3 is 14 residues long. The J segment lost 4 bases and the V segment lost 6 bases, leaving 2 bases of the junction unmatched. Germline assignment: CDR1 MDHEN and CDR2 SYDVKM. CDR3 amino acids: CASSLAGATGELFF. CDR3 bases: TGTGCCAGCAGCCTAGCGGGAGCCACCGGGGAGCTGTTTTTT.

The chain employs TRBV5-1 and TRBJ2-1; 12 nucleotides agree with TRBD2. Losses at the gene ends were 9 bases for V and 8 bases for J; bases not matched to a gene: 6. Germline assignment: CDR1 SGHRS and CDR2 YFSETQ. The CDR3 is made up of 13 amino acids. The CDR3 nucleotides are TGCGCCACCGCGACTAGCGGGGGAGATGAGCAGTTCTTC. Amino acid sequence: CATATSGGDEQFF.

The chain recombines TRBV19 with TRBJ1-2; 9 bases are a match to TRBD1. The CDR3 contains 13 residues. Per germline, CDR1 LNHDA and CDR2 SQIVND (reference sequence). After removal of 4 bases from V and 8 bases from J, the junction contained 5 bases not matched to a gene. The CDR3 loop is CASSTTGGGGYTF. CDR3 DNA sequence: TGTGCCAGTAGTACTACAGGGGGCGGCGGCTACACCTTC.

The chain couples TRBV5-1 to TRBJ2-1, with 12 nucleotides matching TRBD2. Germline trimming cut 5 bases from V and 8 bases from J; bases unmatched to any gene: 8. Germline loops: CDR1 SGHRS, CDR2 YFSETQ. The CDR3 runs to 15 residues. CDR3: CASRLAGGPGDEQFF. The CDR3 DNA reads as TGCGCCAGCAGGCTAGCGGGGGGGCCCGGAGATGAGCAGTTCTTC.

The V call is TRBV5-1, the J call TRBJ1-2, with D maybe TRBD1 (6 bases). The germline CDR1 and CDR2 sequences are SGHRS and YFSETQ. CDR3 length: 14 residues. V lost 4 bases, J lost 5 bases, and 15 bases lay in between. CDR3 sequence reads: CASSLDRGEYGYTF. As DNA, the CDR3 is TGCGCCAGCAGCCTGGACAGAGGGGAATATGGCTACACCTTC.

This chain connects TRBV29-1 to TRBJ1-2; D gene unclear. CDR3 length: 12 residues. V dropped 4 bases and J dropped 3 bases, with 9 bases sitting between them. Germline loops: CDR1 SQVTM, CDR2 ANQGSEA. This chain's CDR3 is CSVGERDYGYTF. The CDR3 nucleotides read TGCAGCGTTGGGGAGAGGGACTATGGCTACACCTTC.